What follows describes a single T cell receptor (beta chain). Its antigen is not identified. These data originate in a study of shared clonotypes between healthy human individuals. Overall study: A donor's plate count was three for CD4 naive and three for CD4 memory; CD8 naive had two and CD8 memory one.

The germline CDR1 and CDR2 sequences are KGHSH and LQKENI. The V gene end was trimmed by 3 bases and the J gene end by 2 bases; junction bases not matched to a gene: 8. The CDR3 spans 16 residues. General study results and limits: Roughly 5% was the fraction of naive CD4 clonotypes found shared across a few donors.

The data were produced by immunoSEQ multiplex PCR, yet TCRdb's version contains in-frame clones alone and is incomplete. The table lists 600,000 to 750,000 clones, about three quarters of them singletons. The chain has TRBV18 and TRBJ2-5, with 8 positions matching TRBD1. The sequenced sample was memory CD4+ T cells sorted from blood. Subset given: CD45RA-negative fraction. This clonotype was sampled from a woman between 25 and 40 years old in good health. In nucleotides, the CDR3 is TGTGCCAGCTCACCGCGGATCGGACAGGGACAAGAGACCCAGTACTTC. Translating gives CASSPRIGQGQETQYF.